This T cell receptor (beta chain) emerged from a study of blood T cell repertoires in COVID-19. Study-wide context: There were acute and convalescent COVID-19 samples, and they came from the United States, Italy and Spain.

Clones were sequenced by immunoSEQ multiplex PCR, and TCRdb holds only the in-frame ones, with some missing. Of 250,000 to 300,000 clones in the sample, approximately 90% were seen once. The clonotype originates from a woman between 55 and 75 years old in a cohort exposed to, infected with or recovered from COVID-19 (not recorded which). The sample comprised PBMCs or T cells enriched from blood (not recorded which).

The CDR3 DNA reads TGCGCCAGCAGCCAACTTGCAGGGGAATCTGAAAAACTGTTTTTT. Translated: CASSQLAGESEKLFF. The J gene is TRBJ1-4, the V gene TRBV4-1; D perhaps matches TRBD1 (6 bases). The CDR3 has 15 amino acids. Per germline, CDR1 MGHRA and CDR2 YSYEKL. Deletions cut 2 bases from V and 7 bases from J, with 14 bases between.